The text below deals with one T cell receptor beta chain. No antigen is known for it. No base-level quality is on record; no much larger clone is a single base apart. The donors belonged to the validation cohort of approximately 130 subjects, which was separate from the roughly 670-subject first cohort. Library generation was performed with the immunoSEQ multiplex PCR assay. The paper's data handling went like this. A statistical classification framework was built for diagnosing cytomegalovirus status from the catalog of TCR beta chain sequences. This is the immuneACCESS table as TCRdb keeps it, with only in-frame sequences that have V and J called. A part of the clones is gone; compared with another copy, unresolved V genes explain less than half, and the rest is unexplained. V, J and clone size were drawn from that table, and D and trimming were deduced from the DNA. This sample has 100,000 or so clones in its table, and 86% of those were observed once. The ten largest clones capture roughly 4.2% of the sample.

The CDR3 measures 15 amino acids from cysteine to phenylalanine. The entry retains the CDR3 DNA only, 45 bases that are in frame from base 1. The CDR1 and CDR2 encoded by the germline V gene are SGHNT and YENEEA. V loses 5 bases at its end and J loses 3 bases; junction bases beyond the gene matches: 9. This entry is derived from a study of cytomegalovirus exposure and HLA in healthy donors (dated by TCRdb to the late 2010s). About the study as a whole: The roughly 670 repertoires of the first cohort and the roughly 120 validation repertoires were produced on the same platform, according to a later analysis. The aim of the study was to test whether cataloging public T cell receptors could identify signatures of past pathogen exposure. Besides the first cohort of hundreds of subjects, a separate validation cohort made up of roughly 120 different subjects was used. To predict cytomegalovirus infection status, the study combined high-throughput TCR immunosequencing, statistical association of individual TCRs with disease status, and machine learning.

What the research found in general, with its limitations: According to the authors, the approach could potentially be generalized to other disease states and immunological phenotypes. Cytomegalovirus status was reported to be diagnosed by the classifier with high specificity and sensitivity in both the original and validation cohorts. In the study, 150 to 200 TCR beta chains were listed as associated with cytomegalovirus. Most TCR sequences were seen in very few donors, while some public TCRs were found in many individuals. All 120 repertoires were used to score co-occurrence in the validation cohort in a later analysis, because that analysis had no HLA typing for the cohort. A few of the identified cytomegalovirus-associated TCR beta chains were confirmed in vitro to be specific for cytomegalovirus antigens. In a later analysis, TCRs clustered in the first cohort were found to also tend to co-occur in the 120 validation repertoires, with approximately 95% of cluster scores above 0.

The sequence links TRBV11-3 to TRBJ1-2, and TRBD1 aligns with 7 junction nucleotides. Sample: PBMCs. This receptor was identified in a woman aged 18-29 years in good health and CMV-seropositive. In nucleotides, the sequence is TGTGCCAGCAGCACCCCAGACAGGGACGACTATGGCTACACCTTC. Its protein reads: CASSTPDRDDYGYTF.